This TCR beta chain was captured by sequencing in a study of blood T cells in healthy people across ages. Approximately 9.7 milliliters was the volume of peripheral blood drawn from each donor. The use of a sample-barcoded 5' primer and a J-beta primer mix characterized a second PCR of roughly 6 to 11 cycles. Unique molecular identifiers of 12 random nucleotides labeled each cDNA. TCRdb called the 5' RACE reads again in MiXCR, with one record for every CDR3 protein. The data show over 950,000 distinct CDR3 sequences, around 54% seen once. The TCR was taken from an older woman in good health. The specimen sequenced was blood.

The CDR3 here is CASSYITSSSLNEQYF. As DNA, the CDR3 is TGTGCCAGCAGTTATATCACTAGTTCTTCGTTGAACGAGCAGTACTTC. This chain joins TRBV6-5 and TRBJ2-1, with TRBD2 as a possible D gene (5 bases). Gene TRBJ2-7 matches the end of the DNA better, so the J call may be wrong. The germline gives CDR1 MNHEY, CDR2 SVGAGI. The CDR3 totals 16 residues.